This T cell receptor (beta chain) was observed in a study of cytomegalovirus exposure and HLA in healthy donors. Overall study: Of all 400 or so donors who were genotyped, 80% to 85% belonged to the Caucasian-associated ancestry cluster. Notes on the study in general: Later analysis identified a missense DCLRE1C variant that was linked to TCR beta V- and J-gene trimming.

In regard to this clone: What it binds is not known.

Sampled while nominally healthy, donors likely had unrecorded immune exposures. PCR was performed using 60 Vbeta and 13 Jbeta primers. TCRdb's table, derived via immunoSEQ multiplex PCR, lists solely in-frame clones and lacks some. The sample holds 150,000 to 200,000 clones; 75% to 80% are singletons and the top ten take just over 3%. V dropped 3 bases and J dropped 4; count of bases not matched to a gene: 5. The CDR3 loop spans 15 amino acids. In germline, CDR1 is SGHVS, CDR2 FNYEAQ. The chain uses TRBV7-6 and TRBJ2-3, with TRBD1 matching over 9 bases. This receptor was obtained from a middle-aged woman in good health and CMV-seronegative. Material for sequencing was PBMCs. The CDR3 loop reads CASSFADRGADTQYF. The CDR3 DNA sequence: TGTGCCAGCAGCTTCGCGGACAGGGGCGCAGATACGCAGTATTTT.